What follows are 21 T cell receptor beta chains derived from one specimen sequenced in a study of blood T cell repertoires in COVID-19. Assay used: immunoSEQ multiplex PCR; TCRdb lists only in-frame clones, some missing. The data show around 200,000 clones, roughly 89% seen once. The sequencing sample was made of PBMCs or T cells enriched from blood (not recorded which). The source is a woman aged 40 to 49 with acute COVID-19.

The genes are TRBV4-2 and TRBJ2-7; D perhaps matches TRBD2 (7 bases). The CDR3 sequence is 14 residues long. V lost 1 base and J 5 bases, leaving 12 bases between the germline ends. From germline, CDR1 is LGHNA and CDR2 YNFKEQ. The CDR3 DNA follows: TGTGCCAGCAGCCAAGTCGGGGGGCAGCACGAGCAGTACTTC. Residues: CASSQVGGQHEQYF.

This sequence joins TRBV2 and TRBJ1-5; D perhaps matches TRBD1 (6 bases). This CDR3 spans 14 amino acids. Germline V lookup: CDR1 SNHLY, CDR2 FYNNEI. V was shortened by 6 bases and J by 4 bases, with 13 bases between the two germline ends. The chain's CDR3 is CASSDDRTNQPQHF. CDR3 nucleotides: TGTGCCAGCAGCGATGACAGGACTAATCAGCCCCAGCATTTT.

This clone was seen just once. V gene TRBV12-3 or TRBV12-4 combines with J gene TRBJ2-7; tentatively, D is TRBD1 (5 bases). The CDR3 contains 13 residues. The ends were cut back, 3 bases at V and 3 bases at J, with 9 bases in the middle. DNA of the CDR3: TGTGCCAGCAGTTTGGGGCTAGTCTACGAGCAGTACTTC. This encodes CASSLGLVYEQYF.

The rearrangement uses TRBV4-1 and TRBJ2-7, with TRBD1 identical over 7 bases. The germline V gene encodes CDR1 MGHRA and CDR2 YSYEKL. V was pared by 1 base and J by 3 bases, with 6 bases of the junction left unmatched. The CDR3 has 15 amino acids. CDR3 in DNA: TGCGCCAGCAGCCAAGGTCCTTCAGGGGGCTACGAGCAGTACTTC. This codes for CASSQGPSGGYEQYF.

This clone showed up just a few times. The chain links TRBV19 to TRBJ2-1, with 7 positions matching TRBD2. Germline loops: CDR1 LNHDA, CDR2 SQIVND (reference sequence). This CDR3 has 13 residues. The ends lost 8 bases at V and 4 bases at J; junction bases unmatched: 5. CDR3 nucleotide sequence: TGTGCCAGTGGGGGGGTCCTATACAATGAGCAGTTCTTC. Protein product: CASGGVLYNEQFF. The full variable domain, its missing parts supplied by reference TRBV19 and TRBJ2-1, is DGGITQSPKYLFRKEGQNVTLSCEQNLNHDAMYWYRQDPGQGLRLIYYSQIVNDFQKGDIAEGYSVSREKKESFPLTVTSAQKNPTAFYLCASGGVLYNEQFFGPGTRLTVL.

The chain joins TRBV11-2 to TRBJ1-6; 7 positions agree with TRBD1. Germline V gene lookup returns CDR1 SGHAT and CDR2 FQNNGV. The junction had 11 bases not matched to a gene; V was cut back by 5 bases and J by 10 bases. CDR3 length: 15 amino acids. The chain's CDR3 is CASSKMTGIESPLHF. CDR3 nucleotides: TGTGCCAGCAGCAAAATGACAGGGATTGAATCACCCCTCCACTTT.

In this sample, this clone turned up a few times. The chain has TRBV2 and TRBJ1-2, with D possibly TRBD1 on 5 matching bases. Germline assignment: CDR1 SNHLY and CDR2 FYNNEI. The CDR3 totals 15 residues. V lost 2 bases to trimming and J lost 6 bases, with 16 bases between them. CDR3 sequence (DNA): TGTGCCAGCAGTGAAACGCCAGGGCAATTAGATGGCTACACCTTC. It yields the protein CASSETPGQLDGYTF.

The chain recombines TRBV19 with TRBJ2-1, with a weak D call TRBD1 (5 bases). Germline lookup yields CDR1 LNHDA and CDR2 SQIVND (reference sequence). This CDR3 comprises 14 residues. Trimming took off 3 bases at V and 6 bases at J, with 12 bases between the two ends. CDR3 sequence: CASSIGAMGNEQFF. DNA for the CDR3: TGTGCCAGTAGTATTGGGGCGATGGGCAATGAGCAGTTCTTC.

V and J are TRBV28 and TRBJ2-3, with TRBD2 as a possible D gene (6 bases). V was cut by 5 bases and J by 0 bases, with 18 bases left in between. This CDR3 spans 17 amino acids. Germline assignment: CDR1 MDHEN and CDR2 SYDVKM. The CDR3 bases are TGTGCCAGCAGTCCGGGACTCCTGATGTCTAGCACAGATACGCAGTATTTT. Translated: CASSPGLLMSSTDTQYF. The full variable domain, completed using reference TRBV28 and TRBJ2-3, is DVKVTQSSRYLVKRTGEKVFLECVQDMDHENMFWYRQDPGLGLRLIYFSYDVKMKEKGDIPEGYSVSREKKERFSLILESASTNQTSMYLCASSPGLLMSSTDTQYFGPGTRLTVL.

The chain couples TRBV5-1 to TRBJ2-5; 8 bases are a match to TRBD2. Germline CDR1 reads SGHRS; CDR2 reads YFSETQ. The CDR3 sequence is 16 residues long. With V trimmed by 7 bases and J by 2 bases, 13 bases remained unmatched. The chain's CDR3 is CASANGVAGSQETQYF. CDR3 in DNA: TGCGCCAGCGCGAACGGGGTAGCGGGATCTCAAGAGACCCAGTACTTC.

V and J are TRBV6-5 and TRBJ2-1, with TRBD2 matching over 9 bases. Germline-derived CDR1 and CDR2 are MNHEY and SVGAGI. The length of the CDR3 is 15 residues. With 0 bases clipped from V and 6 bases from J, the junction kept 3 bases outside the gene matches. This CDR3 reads CASSYSGTSINEQFF. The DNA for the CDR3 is TGTGCCAGCAGTTACTCCGGGACTAGCATCAATGAGCAGTTCTTC.

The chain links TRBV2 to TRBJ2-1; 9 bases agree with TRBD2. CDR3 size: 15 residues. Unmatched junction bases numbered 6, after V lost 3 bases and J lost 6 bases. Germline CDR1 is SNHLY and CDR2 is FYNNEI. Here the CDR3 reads CASSDQGLASNEQFF. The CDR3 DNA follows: TGTGCCAGCAGTGATCAGGGACTAGCTTCCAATGAGCAGTTCTTC.

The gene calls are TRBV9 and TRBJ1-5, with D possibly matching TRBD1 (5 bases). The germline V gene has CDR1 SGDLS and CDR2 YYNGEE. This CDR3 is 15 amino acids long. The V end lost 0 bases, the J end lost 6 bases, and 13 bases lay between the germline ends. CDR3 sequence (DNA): TGTGCCAGCAGCGTAGGGTCGGCGGGGGGTCAGCCCCAGCATTTT. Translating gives CASSVGSAGGQPQHF.

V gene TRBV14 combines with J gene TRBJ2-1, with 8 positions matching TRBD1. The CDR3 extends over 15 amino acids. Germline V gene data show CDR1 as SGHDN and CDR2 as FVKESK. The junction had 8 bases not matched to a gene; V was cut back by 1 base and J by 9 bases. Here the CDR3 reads CASSQGRQGLGEQFF. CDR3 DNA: TGTGCCAGCAGCCAAGGTCGACAGGGGCTTGGTGAGCAGTTCTTC.

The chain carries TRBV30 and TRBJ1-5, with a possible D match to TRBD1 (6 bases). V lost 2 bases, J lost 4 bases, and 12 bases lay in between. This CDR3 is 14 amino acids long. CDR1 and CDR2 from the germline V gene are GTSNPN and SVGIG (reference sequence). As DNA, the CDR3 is TGTGCCTGGAGTACTGGACAGAATAATCAGCCCCAGCATTTT. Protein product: CAWSTGQNNQPQHF.

Here the CDR3 DNA reads TGTGCCAGCAGCTTGAGGGGGCAGAGTGAGCAGTTCTTC. This translates into CASSLRGQSEQFF. The chain has TRBV5-4 and TRBJ2-1; 7 bases agree with TRBD1. This CDR3 contains 13 residues. Germline CDR1 reads SGHNT; CDR2 reads YYREEE (reference sequence). Losses at the gene ends were 1 base for V and 9 bases for J; bases not matched to a gene: 4.

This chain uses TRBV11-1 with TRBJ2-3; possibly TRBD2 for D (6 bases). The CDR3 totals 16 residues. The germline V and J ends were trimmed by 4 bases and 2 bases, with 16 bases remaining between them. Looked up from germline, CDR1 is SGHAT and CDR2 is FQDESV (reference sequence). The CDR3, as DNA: TGTGCCAGCAGCTCTCGAGATAGCGGACTCACAGATACGCAGTATTTT. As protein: CASSSRDSGLTDTQYF.

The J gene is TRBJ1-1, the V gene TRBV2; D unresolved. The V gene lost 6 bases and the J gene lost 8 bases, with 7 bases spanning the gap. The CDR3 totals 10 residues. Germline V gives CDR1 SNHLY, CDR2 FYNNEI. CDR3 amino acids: CASSSAEAFF. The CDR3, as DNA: TGTGCCAGCAGCAGTGCCGAAGCTTTCTTT.

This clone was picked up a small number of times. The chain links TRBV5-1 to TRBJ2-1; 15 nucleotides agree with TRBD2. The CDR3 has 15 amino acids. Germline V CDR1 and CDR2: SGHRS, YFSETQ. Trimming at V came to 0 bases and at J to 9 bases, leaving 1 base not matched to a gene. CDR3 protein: CASSLGTSGRGEQFF. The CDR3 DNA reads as TGCGCCAGCAGCTTGGGGACTAGCGGGAGGGGTGAGCAGTTCTTC.

DNA of the CDR3: TGTGCCAGTAGTATCGGGGCGGGGGGGCCACAGACCCAGTACTTC. This gives the protein CASSIGAGGPQTQYF. The chain couples TRBV19 to TRBJ2-5; 9 bases agree with TRBD2. The CDR3 has 15 amino acids. Unmatched junction bases numbered 8, after V lost 3 bases and J lost 6 bases. From germline, CDR1 is LNHDA and CDR2 SQIVND (reference sequence).

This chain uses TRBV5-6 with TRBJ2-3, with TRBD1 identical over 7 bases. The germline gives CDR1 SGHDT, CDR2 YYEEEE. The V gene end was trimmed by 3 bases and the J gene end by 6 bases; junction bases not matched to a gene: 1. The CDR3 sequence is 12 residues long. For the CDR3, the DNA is TGTGCCAGCAGCTCCAGGGGGGATACGCAGTATTTT. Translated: CASSSRGDTQYF. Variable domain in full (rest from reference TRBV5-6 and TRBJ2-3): DAGVTQSPTHLIKTRGQQVTLRCSPKSGHDTVSWYQQALGQGPQFIFQYYEEEERQRGNFPDRFSGHQFPNYSSELNVNALLLGDSALYLCASSSRGDTQYFGPGTRLTVL.